The next 2 T cell receptor beta chains were all read from a single sample in a study of blood T cells in healthy people across ages. It was with a sample-barcoded 5' primer and a J-beta primer mix that a second PCR of about 6 to 12 cycles was run. MiXCR was run by TCRdb on the 5' RACE reads, yielding one entry per CDR3 protein. The sample lists roughly 2 million distinct CDR3 sequences; 49% were seen once. The material sequenced was blood. The receptors derive from a woman in her thirties or forties in good health.

This clonotype was picked up many times. This chain joins TRBV7-9 and TRBJ1-2, with D possibly matching TRBD1 (5 bases). This CDR3 contains 13 residues. Trimming removed 6 bases from V and 3 bases from J, with 11 bases in between. Germline V gene data show CDR1 as SEHNR and CDR2 as FQNEAQ (reference sequence). The CDR3 DNA sequence: TGTGCCAGCAGTTCCGGGACGGACTATGGCTACACCTTC. The encoded protein is CASSSGTDYGYTF.

The J gene is TRBJ2-7, the V gene TRBV4-2; no firm D call. Germline CDR1 reads LGHNA; CDR2 reads YNFKEQ. Trimming cost V 0 bases and J 5 bases, with 5 bases left between them. The CDR3 totals 12 residues. The CDR3 coding sequence is TGTGCCAGCAGCCAAGATATGCACGAGCAGTACTTC. It encodes CASSQDMHEQYF.